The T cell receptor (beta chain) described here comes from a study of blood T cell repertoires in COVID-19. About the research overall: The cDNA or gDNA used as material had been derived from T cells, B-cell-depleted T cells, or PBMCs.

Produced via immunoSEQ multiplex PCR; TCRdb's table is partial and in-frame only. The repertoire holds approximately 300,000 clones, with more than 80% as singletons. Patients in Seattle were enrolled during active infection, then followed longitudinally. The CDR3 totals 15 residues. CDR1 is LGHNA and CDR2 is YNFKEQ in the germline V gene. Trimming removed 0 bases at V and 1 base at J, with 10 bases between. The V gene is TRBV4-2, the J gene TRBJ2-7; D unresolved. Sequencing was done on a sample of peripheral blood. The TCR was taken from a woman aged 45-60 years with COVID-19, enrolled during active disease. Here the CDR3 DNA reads TGTGCCAGCAGCCAAGAGGCAGTCCCTTCCTACGAGCAGTACTTC. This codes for CASSQEAVPSYEQYF.